The present TCR beta chain was sequenced within a study of shared clonotypes between healthy human individuals. Notes on the study in general: The expectation was that sequencing depth would affect clonotype sharing among donors.

A CD45RA+ naive subset and a CD45RA-negative memory subset were split from CD4+ cells. V was cut by 5 bases and J by 0 bases, with 29 bases left in between. Germline assignment: CDR1 SGHVS and CDR2 FQNEAQ. CDR3 length equals 22 residues. For this clone: The antigen remains undetermined.

The authors' processing: Owing to the provision of junction-only sequences devoid of quality scores by immunoSEQ, filtering differed. Assay: immunoSEQ multiplex PCR; the TCRdb copy retains only in-frame clones and omits some. V and J calls plus clone size are reproduced from that table; the DNA served to infer D and trimming. In the table there are under 2.5 million clones, 85% to 95% of which are singletons. This TCR came from a man aged 18 to 30 in good health. Some clones in this sample may be carry-over from other donors' samples. The sample was naive CD4+ T cells from PBMCs. Subset indicated: CD45RA+ positively selected. The chain combines TRBV7-8 with TRBJ2-6; unclear D gene. The CDR3 protein is CASSVRLPYLRQAPSGANVLTF. The CDR3 DNA sequence: TGTGCCAGCAGCGTTAGACTGCCTTACCTGCGGCAGGCACCCTCTGGGGCCAACGTCCTGACTTTC.